This TCR beta chain was retrieved from a study of identical twins. Whole-study results and caveats: Modelling underestimated the level of out-of-frame TCR alpha sharing observed in monozygotic twins. Insertion counts were lower in abundant cord blood beta clonotypes, a trend that memory repertoires did not show.

This clonotype showed up just a few times. The antigen is not known. The V end was cut by 0 bases, the J end by 1 base, with 15 bases between. The CDR3 spans 17 residues. Germline lookup yields CDR1 LNHNV and CDR2 YYDKDF (reference sequence). Template switching introduced a universal primer site, and the cDNA bore unique molecular identifiers. MiXCR, run by TCRdb on the 5' RACE reads, gives a single entry per CDR3 protein. In the table there are over 550,000 distinct CDR3 sequences, 7.1% of which are singletons. These data were also reused for a study on yellow fever vaccine responses in identical twins. That work adds: Twin vaccine T cell responses reportedly seemed partly convergent, partly personalized.

Specimen: PBMCs. The TCR comes from a woman aged 18-29 years in good health. J is TRBJ2-5 and V is TRBV15, with a weak D call TRBD1 (5 bases). CDR3 sequence (DNA): TGTGCCACCAGCAGAGATCTTCGGCCAGGGTTCCAAGAGACCCAGTACTTC. Encoded protein: CATSRDLRPGFQETQYF. Complete variable domain (other parts from reference TRBV15 and TRBJ2-5): DAMVIQNPRYQVTQFGKPVTLSCSQTLNHNVMYWYQQKSSQAPKLLFHYYDKDFNNEADTPDNFQSRRPNTSFCFLDIRSPGLGDTAMYLCATSRDLRPGFQETQYFGPGTRLLVL.